This T cell receptor (beta chain) was identified in a study of CD8+ T cells in alopecia areata. As for the study in general: Patients in the treated group were given tofacitinib by mouth, 5 to 10 mg twice a day. Study-wide results and caveats: One nonresponder leaves baseline CD8+ expansion's link to response uncertain.

Note on this clone: The antigen is unknown.

Specified treatment: oral pan-JAK inhibitor, 5-10 mg twice daily. Samples from alopecia areata patients were lesional scalp punch biopsies and peripheral blood. Isolated RNA was reverse transcribed into cDNA used as the sequencing template. Assay used: immunoSEQ multiplex PCR; TCRdb lists only in-frame clones, some missing. Of 40,000 to 50,000 clones detected, just over 65% appear once; the ten largest clones hold 20% to 25%. There are 14 residues in the CDR3. Trimming left V 0 bases short and J 3 bases short, with 10 bases between. Germline-derived CDR1 and CDR2 are SGHRS and YFSETQ. This clonotype was obtained from a human donor with alopecia areata. Sequenced material: CD8+ T cells sorted from blood, taken at week 4, from a patient treated with tofacitinib. The chain combines TRBV5-1 with TRBJ2-7; perhaps TRBD2 as D (7 bases). The DNA for the CDR3 is TGCGCCAGCAGCTTGGACGGGGGGCTCTACGAGCAGTACTTC. It codes for CASSLDGGLYEQYF.